Sequencing of this TCR beta chain was carried out in a study of control samples from healthy donors and cancer patients. Germline V gene sequence: CDR1 SGHKS, CDR2 YYEKEE (reference sequence). The CDR3 loop spans 18 amino acids. V lost 4 bases, J lost 8 bases, and 18 bases stayed unmatched. Data came from immunoSEQ multiplex PCR; TCRdb stores just in-frame clones and leaves some out. The sample records about 120,000 clones, approximately 92% being singletons. The J gene is TRBJ2-7, the V gene TRBV5-5; 13 bases are a match to TRBD2. The TCR comes from a woman in her forties or fifties with colorectal cancer. Material for sequencing was PBMCs. CDR3 residues: CASSVTGTSGVSPPQQYF. CDR3 bases: TGTGCCAGCAGCGTAACCGGGACTAGCGGGGTGTCTCCTCCACAGCAGTACTTC.